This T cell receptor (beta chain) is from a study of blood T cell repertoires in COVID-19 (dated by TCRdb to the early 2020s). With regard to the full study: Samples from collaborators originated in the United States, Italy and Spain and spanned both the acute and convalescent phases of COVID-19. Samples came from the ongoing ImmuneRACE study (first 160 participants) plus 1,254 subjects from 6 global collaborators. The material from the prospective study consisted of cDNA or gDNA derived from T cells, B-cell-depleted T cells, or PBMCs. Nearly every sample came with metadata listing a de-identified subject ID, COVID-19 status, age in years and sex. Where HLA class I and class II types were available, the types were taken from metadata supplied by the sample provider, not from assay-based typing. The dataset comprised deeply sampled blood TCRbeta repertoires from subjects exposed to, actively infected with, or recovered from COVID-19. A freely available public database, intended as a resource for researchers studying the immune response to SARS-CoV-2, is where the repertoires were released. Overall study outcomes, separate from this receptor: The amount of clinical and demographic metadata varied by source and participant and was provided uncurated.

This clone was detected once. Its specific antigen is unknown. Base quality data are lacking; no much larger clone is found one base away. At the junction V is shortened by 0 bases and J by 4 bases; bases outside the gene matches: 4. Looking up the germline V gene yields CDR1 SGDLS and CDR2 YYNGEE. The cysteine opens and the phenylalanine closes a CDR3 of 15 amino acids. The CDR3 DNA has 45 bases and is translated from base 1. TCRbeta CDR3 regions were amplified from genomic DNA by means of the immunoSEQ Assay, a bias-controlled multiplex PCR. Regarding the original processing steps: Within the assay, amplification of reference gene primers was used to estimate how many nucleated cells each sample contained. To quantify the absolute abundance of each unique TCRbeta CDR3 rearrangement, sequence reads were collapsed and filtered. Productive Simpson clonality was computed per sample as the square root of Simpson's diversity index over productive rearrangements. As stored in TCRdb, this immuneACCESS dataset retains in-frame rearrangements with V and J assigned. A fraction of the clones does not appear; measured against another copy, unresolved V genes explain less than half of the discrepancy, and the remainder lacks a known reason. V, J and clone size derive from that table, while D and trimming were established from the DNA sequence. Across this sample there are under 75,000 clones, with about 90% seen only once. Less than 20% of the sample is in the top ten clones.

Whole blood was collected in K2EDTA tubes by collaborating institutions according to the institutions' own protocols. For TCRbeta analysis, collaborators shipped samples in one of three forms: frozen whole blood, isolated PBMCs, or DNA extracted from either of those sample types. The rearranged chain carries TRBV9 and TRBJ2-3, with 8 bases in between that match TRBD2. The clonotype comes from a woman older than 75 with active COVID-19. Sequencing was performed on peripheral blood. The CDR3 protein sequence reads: CASSVEPGRADTQYF. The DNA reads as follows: TGTGCCAGCAGCGTAGAGCCCGGGAGGGCAGATACGCAGTATTTT.